A selection of T cell receptor beta chains follows, all from one sample in a study of blood T cell repertoires in COVID-19. Measured with immunoSEQ multiplex PCR; TCRdb has only the in-frame clones, and not every one. The sample contains around 200,000 clones, more than 75% of which appear only once. Source material: peripheral blood. Source of these receptors: a person between 70 and 80 years old with COVID-19, enrolled during active disease. The CDR3 runs from the conserved cysteine through the conserved F or W.

j_call: TRBJ1-2
v_call: TRBV5-4
cdr3_aa: CASINRTGGDYGYTF

j_call: TRBJ1-1
v_call: TRBV9
cdr3_aa: CASSPPGGSEAFF

j_call: TRBJ2-5
v_call: TRBV3-1/TRBV3-2
cdr3_aa: CASSQDAARGETQYF

j_call: TRBJ2-2
v_call: TRBV19
cdr3_aa: CASSIGLAGAANTGELFF

j_call: TRBJ1-1
v_call: TRBV28
cdr3_aa: CASSLGSRGHNTEAFF

j_call: TRBJ1-5
v_call: TRBV27
cdr3_aa: CASSMTGAGLWQPQHF

j_call: TRBJ1-4
v_call: TRBV28
cdr3_aa: CASSTGHEKLFF

j_call: TRBJ1-2
v_call: TRBV28
cdr3_aa: CASSPLFGYTF

j_call: TRBJ2-1
v_call: TRBV27
cdr3_aa: CASSLGLAGVGEQFF

j_call: TRBJ2-1
v_call: TRBV11-3
cdr3_aa: CASSLAGQGSDEQFF

j_call: TRBJ1-5
v_call: TRBV12-3/TRBV12-4
cdr3_aa: CASSLAGNQPQHF

j_call: TRBJ2-1
v_call: TRBV5-1
cdr3_aa: CASSRQGDEQFF

j_call: TRBJ1-2
v_call: TRBV9
cdr3_aa: CASSPTGGTGGYTF

j_call: TRBJ2-1
v_call: TRBV4-1
cdr3_aa: CASSQDFGDSSYNEQFF

j_call: TRBJ2-7
v_call: TRBV3-1/TRBV3-2
cdr3_aa: CASSRGHASYEQYF

j_call: TRBJ2-7
v_call: TRBV5-5
cdr3_aa: CASIVSGTSYEQYF

j_call: TRBJ1-6
v_call: TRBV28
cdr3_aa: CASSGQFSPLHF

j_call: TRBJ2-3
v_call: TRBV6-5
cdr3_aa: CASSYSGLTPTDTQYF

j_call: TRBJ1-3
v_call: TRBV27
cdr3_aa: CASSTAPGNTIYF

j_call: TRBJ1-1
v_call: TRBV7-2
cdr3_aa: CASSYRGQSVAFF

j_call: TRBJ2-3
v_call: TRBV11-2
cdr3_aa: CASSLRPPSATTYTDTQYF

j_call: TRBJ2-7
v_call: TRBV6-1
cdr3_aa: CASSEAGSWNEQYF

j_call: TRBJ2-6
v_call: TRBV24-1
cdr3_aa: CATSDPTGSGANVLTF

j_call: TRBJ2-1
v_call: TRBV7-2
cdr3_aa: CASSLLSGSYNEQFF

j_call: TRBJ1-6
v_call: TRBV19
cdr3_aa: CASSKTQGTGSPLHF

j_call: TRBJ2-7
v_call: TRBV7-9
cdr3_aa: CASSLRDTAYEQYF

j_call: TRBJ1-1
v_call: TRBV10-3
cdr3_aa: CAISDRRKTEAEAFF

j_call: TRBJ1-1
v_call: TRBV7-9
cdr3_aa: CASASGSTYTEAFF

j_call: TRBJ2-1
v_call: TRBV15
cdr3_aa: CATSPSSSYNEQFF

j_call: TRBJ2-2
v_call: TRBV19
cdr3_aa: CASKGYSGLAGGITGELFF

j_call: TRBJ2-5
v_call: TRBV18
cdr3_aa: CASHRGYQETQYF

j_call: TRBJ2-7
v_call: TRBV15
cdr3_aa: CATSRSGTGDEQYF

j_call: TRBJ1-2
v_call: TRBV7-2
cdr3_aa: CASSPGTGGSAHYGYTF

j_call: TRBJ2-1
v_call: TRBV27
cdr3_aa: CASSFSGRRDNEQFF

j_call: TRBJ1-2
v_call: TRBV19
cdr3_aa: CASRETGILNYGYTF

j_call: TRBJ2-5
v_call: TRBV7-9
cdr3_aa: CASSLRAGRQETQYF

j_call: TRBJ2-2
v_call: TRBV27
cdr3_aa: CASSSSRRDTGELFF

j_call: TRBJ1-5
v_call: TRBV19
cdr3_aa: CASRATLGRGPRINQPQHF

j_call: TRBJ2-7
v_call: TRBV5-6
cdr3_aa: CASSPREMDRGYEQYF

j_call: TRBJ2-3
v_call: TRBV5-6
cdr3_aa: CASSYRGPEGTQYF

j_call: TRBJ1-5
v_call: TRBV28
cdr3_aa: CASMGSGGAQPQHF

j_call: TRBJ2-2
v_call: TRBV25-1
cdr3_aa: CASSEYDETSGELFF

j_call: TRBJ1-6
v_call: TRBV5-1
cdr3_aa: CASSLGEEVLPLHF

j_call: TRBJ1-5
v_call: TRBV6-4
cdr3_aa: CASSEQAHSNQPQHF

j_call: TRBJ2-7
v_call: TRBV11-2
cdr3_aa: CASSLTGARESYEQYF

j_call: TRBJ2-7
v_call: TRBV28
cdr3_aa: CASSLSGLAAYEQYF

j_call: TRBJ2-5
v_call: TRBV5-4
cdr3_aa: CASSLAYPKETQYF

j_call: TRBJ1-3
v_call: TRBV6-1
cdr3_aa: CASSERLGGSSGNTIYF

j_call: TRBJ1-1
v_call: TRBV21-1
cdr3_aa: CASSKNPQGKNTEAFF

j_call: TRBJ2-7
v_call: TRBV10-3
cdr3_aa: CAISEENIAGGSYEQYF

j_call: TRBJ2-3
v_call: TRBV19
cdr3_aa: CASSIVPSGRRDTQYF

j_call: TRBJ1-5
v_call: TRBV2
cdr3_aa: CASSDGRPGFAPQHF

j_call: TRBJ2-2
v_call: TRBV2
cdr3_aa: CASSETPGPPLGTGELFF

j_call: TRBJ1-1
v_call: TRBV28
cdr3_aa: CASSTAGGAFF

j_call: TRBJ2-1
v_call: TRBV5-1
cdr3_aa: CASSQGAGNEQFF

j_call: TRBJ2-6
v_call: TRBV29-1
cdr3_aa: CSVGPGFGGANVLTF

j_call: TRBJ1-2
v_call: TRBV5-6
cdr3_aa: CASSLRVVQGFVGYTF